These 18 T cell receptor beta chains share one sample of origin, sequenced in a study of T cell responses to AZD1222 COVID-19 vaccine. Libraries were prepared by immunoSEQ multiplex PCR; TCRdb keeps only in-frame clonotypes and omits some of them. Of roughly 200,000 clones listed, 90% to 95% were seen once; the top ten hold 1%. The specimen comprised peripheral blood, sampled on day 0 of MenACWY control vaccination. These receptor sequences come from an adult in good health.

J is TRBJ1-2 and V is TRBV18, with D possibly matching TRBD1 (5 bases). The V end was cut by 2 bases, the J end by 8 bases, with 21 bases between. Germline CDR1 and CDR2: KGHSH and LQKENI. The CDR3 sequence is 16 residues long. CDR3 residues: CASSPAGTPKGGGYTF. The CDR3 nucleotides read TGTGCCAGCTCACCAGCCGGGACTCCCAAAGGAGGGGGCTACACCTTC.

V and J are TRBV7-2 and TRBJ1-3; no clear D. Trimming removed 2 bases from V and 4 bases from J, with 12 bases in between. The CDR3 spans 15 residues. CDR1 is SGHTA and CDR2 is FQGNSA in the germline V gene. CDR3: CASSLRLANGNTIYF. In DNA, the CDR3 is TGTGCCAGCAGCTTACGGTTGGCGAACGGAAACACCATATATTTT.

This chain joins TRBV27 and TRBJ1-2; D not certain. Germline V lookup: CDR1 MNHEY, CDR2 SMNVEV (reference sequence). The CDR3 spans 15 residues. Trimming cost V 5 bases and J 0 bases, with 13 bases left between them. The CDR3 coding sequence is TGTGCCAGCAGTGCGGACCTCCTAGCTAACTATGGCTACACCTTC. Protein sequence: CASSADLLANYGYTF.

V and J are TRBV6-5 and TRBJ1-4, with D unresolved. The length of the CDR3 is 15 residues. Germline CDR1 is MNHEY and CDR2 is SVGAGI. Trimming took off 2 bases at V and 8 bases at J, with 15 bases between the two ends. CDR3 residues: CASSYGFGPAEKLFF. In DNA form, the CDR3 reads TGTGCCAGCAGTTACGGTTTTGGGCCCGCGGAAAAACTGTTTTTT.

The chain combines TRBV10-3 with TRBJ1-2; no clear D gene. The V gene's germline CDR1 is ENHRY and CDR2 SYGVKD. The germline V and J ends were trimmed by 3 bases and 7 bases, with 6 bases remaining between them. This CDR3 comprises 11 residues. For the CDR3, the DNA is TGTGCCATCAGTGACGGGAGTGGCTACACCTTC. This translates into CAISDGSGYTF.

The CDR3 loop is CASSLATGYEQYF. The CDR3, as DNA: TGTGCCAGCAGCTTAGCTACAGGGTACGAGCAGTACTTC. V is TRBV7-8 and J is TRBJ2-7; D is perhaps TRBD1 (6 bases). The V end was cut by 0 bases, the J end by 4 bases, with 7 bases between. The CDR3 totals 13 residues. Germline values: CDR1 SGHVS, CDR2 FQNEAQ.

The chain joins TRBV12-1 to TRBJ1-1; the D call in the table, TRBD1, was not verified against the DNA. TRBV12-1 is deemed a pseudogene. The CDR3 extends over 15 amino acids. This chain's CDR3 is CASSFAWTGNTEAFF. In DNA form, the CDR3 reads TGTGCCAGCAGCTTTGCCTGGACAGGGAACACTGAAGCTTTCTTT.

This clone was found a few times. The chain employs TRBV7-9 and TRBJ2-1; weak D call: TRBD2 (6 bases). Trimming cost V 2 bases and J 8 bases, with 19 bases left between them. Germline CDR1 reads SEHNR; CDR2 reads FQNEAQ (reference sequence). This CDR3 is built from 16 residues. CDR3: CASSLLRLASGDEQFF. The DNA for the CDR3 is TGTGCCAGCAGCTTATTACGGCTAGCTTCGGGGGATGAGCAGTTCTTC.

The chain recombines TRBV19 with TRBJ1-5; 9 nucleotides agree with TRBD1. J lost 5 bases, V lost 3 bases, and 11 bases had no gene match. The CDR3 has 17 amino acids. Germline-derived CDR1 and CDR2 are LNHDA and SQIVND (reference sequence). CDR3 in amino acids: CASSIYSGTGMYQPQHF. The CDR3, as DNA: TGTGCCAGTAGTATCTACTCCGGGACAGGGATGTATCAGCCCCAGCATTTT.

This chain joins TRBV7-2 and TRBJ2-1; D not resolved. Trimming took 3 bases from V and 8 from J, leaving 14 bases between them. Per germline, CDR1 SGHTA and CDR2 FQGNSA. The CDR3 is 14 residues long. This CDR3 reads CASSLYGPTHEQFF. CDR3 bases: TGTGCCAGCAGCTTGTACGGTCCGACCCATGAGCAGTTCTTC. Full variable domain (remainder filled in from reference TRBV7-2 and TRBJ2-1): GAGVSQSPSNKVTEKGKDVELRCDPISGHTALYWYRQSLGQGLEFLIYFQGNSAPDKSGLPSDRFSAERTGGSVSTLTIQRTQQEDSAVYLCASSLYGPTHEQFFGPGTRLTVL.

The CDR3 protein is CASSVLGGRGNYGYTF. In nucleotides, the CDR3 is TGTGCCAGCAGCGTACTAGGGGGCAGGGGAAACTATGGCTACACCTTC. The chain combines TRBV9 with TRBJ1-2, with 7 nucleotides matching TRBD1. V was clipped by 1 base and J by 2 bases; unmatched bases: 8. This CDR3 has 16 amino acids. Germline loops: CDR1 SGDLS, CDR2 YYNGEE.

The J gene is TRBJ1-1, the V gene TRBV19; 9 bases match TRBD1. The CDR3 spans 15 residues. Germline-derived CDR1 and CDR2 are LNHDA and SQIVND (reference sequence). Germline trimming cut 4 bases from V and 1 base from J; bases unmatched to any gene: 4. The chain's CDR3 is CASSRKGQGNTEAFF. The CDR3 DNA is TGTGCCAGTAGTAGGAAGGGACAGGGGAACACTGAAGCTTTCTTT.

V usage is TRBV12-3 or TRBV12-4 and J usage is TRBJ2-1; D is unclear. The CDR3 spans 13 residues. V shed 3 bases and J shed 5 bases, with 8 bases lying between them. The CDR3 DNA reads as TGTGCCAGCAGTTTTTTACGGCACAATGAGCAGTTCTTC. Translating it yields CASSFLRHNEQFF.

The CDR3 sequence is CASSQELRGGDGYTF. CDR3 sequence (DNA): TGTGCCAGCAGCCAAGAGCTCAGGGGGGGAGATGGCTACACCTTC. The chain has TRBV3-1 (or the pseudogene TRBV3-2) and TRBJ1-2, with 7 nucleotides matching TRBD1. The germline V gene has CDR1 LGHDT and CDR2 YNNKEL (reference sequence). The CDR3 runs to 15 residues. The trim removed 0 bases at V and 6 bases at J, leaving 7 bases unmatched.

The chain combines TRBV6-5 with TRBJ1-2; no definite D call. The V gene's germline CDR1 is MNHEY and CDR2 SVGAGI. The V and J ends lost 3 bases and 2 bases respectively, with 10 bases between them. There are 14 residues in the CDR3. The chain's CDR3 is CASSYIGGNYGYTF. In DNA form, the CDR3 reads TGTGCCAGCAGTTATATCGGCGGGAACTATGGCTACACCTTC.

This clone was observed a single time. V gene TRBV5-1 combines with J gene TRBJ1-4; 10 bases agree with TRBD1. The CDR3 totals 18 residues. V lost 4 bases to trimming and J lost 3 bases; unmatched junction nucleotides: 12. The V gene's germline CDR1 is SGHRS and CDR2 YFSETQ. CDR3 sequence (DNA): TGCGCCAGCAGCGGTGGGACAGGGGCTCAGGGGGCTAATGAAAAACTGTTTTTT. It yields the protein CASSGGTGAQGANEKLFF. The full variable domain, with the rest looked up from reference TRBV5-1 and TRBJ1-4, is KAGVTQTPRYLIKTRGQQVTLSCSPISGHRSVSWYQQTPGQGLQFLFEYFSETQRNKGNFPGRFSGRQFSNSRSEMNVSTLELGDSALYLCASSGGTGAQGANEKLFFGSGTQLSVL.

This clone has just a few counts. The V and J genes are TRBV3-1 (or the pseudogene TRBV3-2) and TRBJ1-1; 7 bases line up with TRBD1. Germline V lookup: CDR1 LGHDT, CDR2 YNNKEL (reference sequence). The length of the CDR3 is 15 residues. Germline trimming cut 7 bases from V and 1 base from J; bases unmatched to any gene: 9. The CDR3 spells CASTSSEGANTEAFF. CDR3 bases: TGTGCCAGCACCTCGTCCGAGGGGGCGAACACTGAAGCTTTCTTT.

The CDR3 region has the DNA TGTGCCAGCAGTTTCGGGACAAATAGCAATCAGCCCCAGCATTTT. It is translated as CASSFGTNSNQPQHF. The chain carries TRBV6-6 and TRBJ1-5, with a weak D call TRBD1 (6 bases). Germline CDR1 and CDR2: MNHNY and SVGAGI (reference sequence). The CDR3 is 15 residues long. V lost 4 bases, J lost 0 bases, and 10 bases lay in between.